This T cell receptor (beta chain) derives from a study of shared clonotypes between healthy human individuals. The unsorted PBMC replicate PCRs were performed with 300 ng DNA, tens of thousands of T cell genomes. Data came from immunoSEQ multiplex PCR; TCRdb stores just in-frame clones and leaves some out. This table holds 75,000 to 100,000 clones, 40% to 55% found once. Healthy and HIV-negative, the adult donors had no recent acute infections or vaccinations. Every donor, a Caucasian adult, lived in Nashville, Tennessee. This CDR3 has 15 amino acids. Per the germline V gene, CDR1 is SNHLY and CDR2 is FYNNEI. V lost 8 bases and J lost 0, with 17 bases in between.

J is TRBJ2-7 and V is TRBV2; a weak D match, TRBD2 (5 bases). The source of this sequence is a woman in her 40s in good health. Some clones in this sample may be carry-over from other donors' samples. Source material: PBMCs. The CDR3 coding sequence is TGTGCCAGCTCGGGAAATGGGTGGGTCTCCTACGAGCAGTACTTC. Translation: CASSGNGWVSYEQYF.